This T cell receptor (beta chain) came from a study of CD8 T cells in Susac syndrome. Overall study results and limits: The authors acknowledged that the study's TCR sequencing and HLA analysis involved relatively few individuals.

Healthy donors served as the controls. They were matched for age and sex. Purification of the CD8+ and CD4+ T cells relied on negative isolation, and TEMRA cells underwent FACS enrichment. A word on this clonotype: Its target is unknown.

RNA, at roughly 0.5 to 1 ug, was reverse transcribed with random hexamers. A multiplex approach, immunoSEQ multiplex PCR, amplified TCR beta CDR3 across 54 Vbeta and 13 Jbeta. TCRdb passed the immunoSEQ multiplex PCR reads through MiXCR, listing each CDR3 protein once. In the table there are 100,000 to 150,000 distinct CDR3 sequences, more than 90% of which are singletons. This CDR3 has 15 residues. V lost 3 bases and J lost 4, with 12 bases in between. The V gene's germline CDR1 is KGHSH and CDR2 LQKENI. The chain uses TRBV18 and TRBJ2-2; D assignment may be TRBD1 or TRBD2 (6 bases each). The sample taken for sequencing was CD4+ T cells from PBMCs. The TCR sequence derives from a human donor in good health. CDR3 region: CASSPSGGGTGELFF. The CDR3 DNA is TGTGCCAGCTCACCTTCCGGAGGGGGCACCGGGGAGCTGTTTTTT.